This T cell receptor beta chain was captured by sequencing in a study of CD4 T cells in relation to SARS-CoV-2 and coronaviruses. The wider study: TCR beta CDR3s were sequenced after approximately ten-day antigen culture of PBMCs. Controls used an HIV-1 Nef peptide pool or no peptide.

Before the COVID-19 pandemic, during about 2010-2018, CD4+ T cells were taken from unexposed donors. Isolation of CD4+ T cells took place after around eleven days in culture. The data were produced by immunoSEQ multiplex PCR, yet TCRdb's version contains in-frame clones alone and is incomplete. The table includes about 15,000 clones, approximately 80% detected once. The CDR3 sequence is 14 residues long. CDR1 KGHSH and CDR2 LQKENI come from the germline V gene. The germline V and J ends were trimmed by 6 bases and 10 bases, with 16 bases remaining between them. Note on this clone: Its specificity is unknown.

The receptor comes from a human donor in good health. Input material: CD4+ T cells from PBMCs, cultured in vitro. The chain employs TRBV18 and TRBJ1-6; D call uncertain. The CDR3, as DNA: TGTGCCAGCTCTCCAGGCAGCGGGGAATCACCCCTCCACTTT. Protein sequence: CASSPGSGESPLHF.